The 14 T cell receptor beta chains given below trace back to one sample, sequenced in a study of PD-1 blockade in mismatch repair-deficient tumors. Assay used: immunoSEQ multiplex PCR; TCRdb lists only in-frame clones, some missing. This sample has 35,000 to 40,000 clones, with 70% to 80% found just once. This specimen was peripheral blood, taken 4 weeks after starting pembrolizumab. These receptors came from an adult with mismatch repair-deficient cancer.

The V and J genes are TRBV11-3 and TRBJ2-1; D remains ambiguous. CDR1 is SGHNT, CDR2 YENEEA, per germline. This CDR3 comprises 15 residues. V shed 2 bases and J shed 1 base, with 9 bases lying between them. The CDR3: CASSLFSASYNEQFF. CDR3 sequence (DNA): TGTGCCAGCAGCTTATTTTCGGCATCCTACAATGAGCAGTTCTTC.

This clone was seen only once. The chain combines TRBV30 with TRBJ2-2; a possible D gene is TRBD2 (5 bases). Germline loops: CDR1 GTSNPN, CDR2 SVGIG (reference sequence). Between the trimmed V and J ends, which lost 4 bases and 2 bases, there was a span of 14 bases. The CDR3 is 15 amino acids. CDR3 sequence: CAWTDSTRNTGELFF. CDR3 DNA: TGTGCCTGGACGGACTCCACGAGAAACACCGGGGAGCTGTTTTTT.

J is TRBJ2-2 and V is TRBV7-8; D ambiguous. CDR1 and CDR2 from the germline V gene are SGHVS and FQNEAQ. V was cut by 4 bases and J by 5 bases, with 11 bases left in between. The CDR3 is made up of 14 amino acids. DNA for the CDR3: TGTGCCAGCAGCTCCGACATATGGACCGGGGAGCTGTTTTTT. It translates to CASSSDIWTGELFF.

The chain couples TRBV6-1 to TRBJ1-4; D remains unclear. Deletions cut 10 bases from V and 8 bases from J, with 20 bases between. Looked up from germline, CDR1 is MNHNS and CDR2 is SASEGT. The CDR3 runs to 14 residues. This CDR3 is CATTHWAKGEKLFF. DNA of the CDR3: TGTGCCACCACCCATTGGGCAAAAGGGGAAAAACTGTTTTTT.

The chain is built from TRBV7-2 and TRBJ2-1, with 7 bases lining up with TRBD1. CDR1 and CDR2 from the germline V gene are SGHTA and FQGNSA. Trimming cost V 3 bases and J 9 bases; bases outside gene matches: 5. The CDR3 covers 13 residues. The CDR3 coding sequence is TGTGCCAGCAGCTTTGACAGGGTGCGTGAGCAGTTCTTC. It specifies CASSFDRVREQFF.

J is TRBJ2-5 and V is TRBV28; 9 bases align to TRBD1. The CDR3 has 15 amino acids. Germline loops: CDR1 MDHEN, CDR2 SYDVKM. V shed 4 bases, J shed 5 bases, and the junction held 8 bases outside the gene matches. Written as DNA, the CDR3 is TGTGCCAGCAGTTCATTACAGGGGGCGGGTGAGACCCAGTACTTC. Protein product: CASSSLQGAGETQYF.

The chain uses TRBV11-3 and TRBJ2-5, with D uncertain. CDR3 size: 15 residues. Trimming removed 0 bases from V and 1 base from J, with 9 bases in between. Germline assignment: CDR1 SGHNT and CDR2 YENEEA. This CDR3 is CASSLDRLPQETQYF. The DNA for the CDR3 is TGTGCCAGCAGCTTAGACAGGCTCCCCCAAGAGACCCAGTACTTC.

The rearrangement links TRBV30 to TRBJ2-3; D remains ambiguous. Germline V gene sequence: CDR1 GTSNPN, CDR2 SVGIG (reference sequence). V was cut by 0 bases and J by 6 bases, with 7 bases left in between. CDR3 size: 12 residues. Written as DNA, the CDR3 is TGTGCCTGGAGTGTCAGTTTGGATACGCAGTATTTT. Translated: CAWSVSLDTQYF.

This chain uses TRBV14 with TRBJ2-1; possible D gene TRBD1, 6 bases. The V end lost 4 bases, the J end lost 10 bases, and 8 bases lay between the germline ends. This CDR3 is 11 amino acids long. Germline assignment: CDR1 SGHDN and CDR2 FVKESK. The CDR3 bases are TGTGCCAGCAGCCGGACAGCAGAGCAGTTCTTC. Translated: CASSRTAEQFF.

The rearrangement uses TRBV6-1 and TRBJ2-7; tentative D call: TRBD1 (5 bases). Germline-derived CDR1 and CDR2 are MNHNS and SASEGT. Trimming shortened V by 7 bases and J by 3 bases, and 7 bases separated the two germline ends. The CDR3 totals 11 residues. The CDR3 loop is CASKRGYEQYF. In DNA, the CDR3 is TGTGCCAGCAAAAGGGGCTACGAGCAGTACTTC.

The gene calls are TRBV5-6 and TRBJ2-3; TRBD2 matches at 12 bases. The CDR3 loop spans 15 amino acids. V shed 0 bases and J 5 bases; nucleotides not matched to a gene: 1. Germline V gene sequence: CDR1 SGHDT, CDR2 YYEEEE. The CDR3 coding sequence is TGTGCCAGCAGCTTGGGACTAGCGGGAGTAGATACGCAGTATTTT. Amino acids: CASSLGLAGVDTQYF.

The J gene is TRBJ2-7, the V gene TRBV6-4; 9 nucleotides align to TRBD2. Trimming at V came to 8 bases and at J to 4 bases, leaving 12 bases not matched to a gene. Germline CDR1 and CDR2: MRHNA and SNTAGT. This CDR3 has 15 residues. The CDR3: CASGGGRALAYEQYF. The CDR3 nucleotides are TGTGCCAGCGGGGGCGGGAGGGCCCTCGCGTACGAGCAGTACTTC.

The J gene is TRBJ2-4, the V gene TRBV4-1, with D unclear. Germline V lookup: CDR1 MGHRA, CDR2 YSYEKL. The germline V and J ends were trimmed by 1 base and 2 bases, with 9 bases remaining between them. The CDR3 extends over 15 amino acids. The CDR3 loop reads CASSQVAGSKNIQYF. CDR3 bases: TGCGCCAGCAGCCAAGTCGCAGGATCCAAAAACATTCAGTACTTC.

This chain uses TRBV5-4 with TRBJ1-1, with 7 positions matching TRBD1. The CDR3 covers 14 residues. Unmatched junction bases numbered 8, after V lost 3 bases and J lost 6 bases. The germline gives CDR1 SGHNT, CDR2 YYREEE (reference sequence). The CDR3 spells CASSSTGLGAEAFF. The CDR3 DNA follows: TGTGCCAGCAGCTCGACAGGGTTAGGTGCTGAAGCTTTCTTT.